This T cell receptor (beta chain) was retrieved from a study of CD8 T cells in Susac syndrome (dated by TCRdb to the late 2010s). As for the study more broadly: Among the Susac syndrome patients who were sequenced, clinically active disease was present in six and clinical remission was observed in eight or nine. At blood withdrawal, Susac syndrome patients were either therapy-naive, taking corticosteroids (in some cases with IVIg as well), or taking IVIg alone. Repertoire sequencing was used to test whether CD8+ T cell activation and differentiation in Susac syndrome was antigen driven. What the study reported, not specific to this receptor: In patients with Susac syndrome, the CD4+ T cell repertoire showed no detectable clonal expansion. The number of individuals in the TCR sequencing and HLA analysis was acknowledged as relatively small.

RNA was extracted using the RNeasy kit, and roughly 0.5 to 1 microgram was reverse transcribed with random hexamers. TCR beta CDR3 regions were amplified with the immunoSEQ multiplex PCR assay covering 54 Vbeta and 13 Jbeta segments. To correct PCR amplification bias, a synthetic template baseline was used for both primer optimization and computational correction. Per the authors' processing: Reads were annotated to V, D and J genes per IMGT and analyzed with immunoSEQ Analyzer, keeping only productive sequences. Clonality was computed as one minus Shannon entropy normalized by log2 of the number of productive unique sequences. Public and private clones were assessed among the 100 most prevalent clones of each patient and control. A clone was defined as Susac-specific if it was absent from the healthy and MS cohorts, from roughly 990 published viral clones and from other ImmuneACCESS disease sequences. Starting from the raw public reads, TCRdb applied fastp trimming at Q25, assembled clones with MiXCR and retained in-frame beta chains. Rows are unified per CDR3 protein, each entry keeping the most common DNA and genes. TCRdb, not the original authors, processed these V and J calls. The sample yields 150,000 to 200,000 distinct CDR3 sequences; roughly 94% were counted once. The ten largest account for 0.095% to 0.13% of the sample.

V and J are trimmed by 4 bases and 0 bases, and the gene matches miss 5 bases of the junction. There are 16 amino acids in the CDR3, from cysteine to phenylalanine inclusive. The sequence is cut down to CDR3 DNA, 48 bases in frame from base 1. This clonotype showed up just once. The antigen it binds to is not known. Nothing much larger sits one base from this clone, and base qualities are not available. One read gives only weak evidence. High-throughput TCR beta sequencing profiled peripheral blood CD8+ and CD4+ T cells from healthy donors, Susac syndrome patients and multiple sclerosis patients. Susac syndrome patients met recently defined diagnostic criteria for definite or probable disease. Bulk CD8+ and CD4+ T cells were purified magnetically by negative isolation, whereas CD8+ TEMRA cells were enriched by FACS. Blood was collected in EDTA tubes and processed within 24 hours, with PBMCs isolated through density gradient centrifugation. PBMCs intended for TCR sequencing were cryopreserved in liquid nitrogen and thawed later in a water bath at 37 degrees C. The sorted or isolated CD4+, CD8+ and CD8+ TEMRA cells reached a purity of at least 90%.

This receptor was identified in a human donor with Susac syndrome. The sample consisted of CD4+ T cells from PBMCs. Recombination joined TRBV12-3 or TRBV12-4 with TRBJ1-1, with 10 bases aligning to TRBD1. The DNA sequence is given as TGTGCCAGCAGTTCCGACAGGGGGCCAGTGAACACTGAAGCTTTCTTT. Its translation is CASSSDRGPVNTEAFF.